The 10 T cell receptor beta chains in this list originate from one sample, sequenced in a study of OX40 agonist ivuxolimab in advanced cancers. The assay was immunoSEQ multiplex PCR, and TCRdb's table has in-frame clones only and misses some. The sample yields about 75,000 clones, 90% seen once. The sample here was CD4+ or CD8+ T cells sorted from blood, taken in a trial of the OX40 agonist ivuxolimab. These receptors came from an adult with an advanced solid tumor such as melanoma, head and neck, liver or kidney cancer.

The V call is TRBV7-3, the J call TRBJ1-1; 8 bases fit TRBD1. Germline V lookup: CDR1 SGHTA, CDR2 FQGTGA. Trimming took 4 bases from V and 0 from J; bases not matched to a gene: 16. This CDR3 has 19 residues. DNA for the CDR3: TGTGCCAGCAGCTCTACCCCCGGACAGGGAGGGCAGATGAACACTGAAGCTTTCTTT. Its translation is CASSSTPGQGGQMNTEAFF. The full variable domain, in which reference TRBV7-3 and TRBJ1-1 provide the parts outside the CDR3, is GAGVSQTPSNKVTEKGKYVELRCDPISGHTALYWYRQSLGQGPEFLIYFQGTGAADDSGLPNDRFFAVRPEGSVSTLKIQRTERGDSAVYLCASSSTPGQGGQMNTEAFFGQGTRLTVV.

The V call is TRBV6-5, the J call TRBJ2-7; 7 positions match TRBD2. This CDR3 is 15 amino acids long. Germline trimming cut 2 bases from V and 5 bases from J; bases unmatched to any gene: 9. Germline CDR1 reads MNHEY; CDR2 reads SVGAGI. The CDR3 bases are TGTGCCAGCAGTTACCCCGGGGGAGGGGCCGACGAGCAGTACTTC. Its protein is CASSYPGGGADEQYF.

The CDR3 sequence: CASTTLANTGELFF. The CDR3 coding sequence is TGTGCCAGTACCACACTAGCGAACACCGGGGAGCTGTTTTTT. J is TRBJ2-2 and V is TRBV19; weak D call: TRBD2 (5 bases). The CDR3 contains 14 residues. Trimming cost V 7 bases and J 0 bases, with 9 bases left between them. Germline assignment: CDR1 LNHDA and CDR2 SQIVND (reference sequence).

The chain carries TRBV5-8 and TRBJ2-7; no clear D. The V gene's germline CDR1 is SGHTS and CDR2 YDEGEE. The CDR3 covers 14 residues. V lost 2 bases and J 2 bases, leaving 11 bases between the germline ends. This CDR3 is CASSLIGIPYEQYF. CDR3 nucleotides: TGTGCCAGCAGCTTAATCGGCATTCCCTACGAGCAGTACTTC.

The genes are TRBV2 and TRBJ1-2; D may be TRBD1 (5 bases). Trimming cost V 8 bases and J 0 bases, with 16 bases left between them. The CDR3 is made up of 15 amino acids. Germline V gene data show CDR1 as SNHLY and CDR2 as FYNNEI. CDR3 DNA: TGTGCCAGCCCCCCTCTCGGGGCTTCTAACTATGGCTACACCTTC. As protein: CASPPLGASNYGYTF.

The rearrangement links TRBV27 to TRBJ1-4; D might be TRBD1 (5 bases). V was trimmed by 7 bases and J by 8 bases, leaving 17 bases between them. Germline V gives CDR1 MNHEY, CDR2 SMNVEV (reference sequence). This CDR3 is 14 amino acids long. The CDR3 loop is CASTQAGGGEKLFF. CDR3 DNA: TGTGCCAGCACCCAGGCAGGCGGGGGAGAAAAACTGTTTTTT.

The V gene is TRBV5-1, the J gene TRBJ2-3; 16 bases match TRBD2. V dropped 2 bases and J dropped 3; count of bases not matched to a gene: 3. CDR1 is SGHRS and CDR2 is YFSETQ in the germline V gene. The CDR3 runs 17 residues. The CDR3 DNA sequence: TGCGCCAGCAGCTTCACGGGACTAGCGGGAGGGACAGATACGCAGTATTTT. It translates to CASSFTGLAGGTDTQYF.

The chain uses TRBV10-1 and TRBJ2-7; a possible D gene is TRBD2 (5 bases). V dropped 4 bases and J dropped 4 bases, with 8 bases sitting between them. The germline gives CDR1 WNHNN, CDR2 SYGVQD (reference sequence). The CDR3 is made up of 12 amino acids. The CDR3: CASSADFYEQYF. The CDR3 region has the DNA TGCGCCAGCAGTGCGGACTTTTACGAGCAGTACTTC.

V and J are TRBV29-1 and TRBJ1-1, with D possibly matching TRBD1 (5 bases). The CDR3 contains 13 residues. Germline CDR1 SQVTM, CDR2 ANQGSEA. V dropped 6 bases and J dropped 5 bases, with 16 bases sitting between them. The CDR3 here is CSVGGGARTEAFF. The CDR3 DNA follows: TGCAGCGTCGGAGGAGGGGCGCGGACTGAAGCTTTCTTT. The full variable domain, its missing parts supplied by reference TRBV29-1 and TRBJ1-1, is SAVISQKPSRDICQRGTSLTIQCQVDSQVTMMFWYRQQPGQSLTLIATANQGSEATYESGFVIDKFPISRPNLTFSTLTVSNMSPEDSSIYLCSVGGGARTEAFFGQGTRLTVV.

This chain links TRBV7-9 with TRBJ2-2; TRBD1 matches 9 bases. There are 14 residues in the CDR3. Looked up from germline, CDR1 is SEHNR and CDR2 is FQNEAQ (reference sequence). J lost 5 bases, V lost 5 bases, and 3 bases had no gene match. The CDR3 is CASSKGTGTGELFF. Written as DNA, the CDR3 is TGTGCCAGCAGCAAGGGGACAGGGACCGGGGAGCTGTTTTTT.